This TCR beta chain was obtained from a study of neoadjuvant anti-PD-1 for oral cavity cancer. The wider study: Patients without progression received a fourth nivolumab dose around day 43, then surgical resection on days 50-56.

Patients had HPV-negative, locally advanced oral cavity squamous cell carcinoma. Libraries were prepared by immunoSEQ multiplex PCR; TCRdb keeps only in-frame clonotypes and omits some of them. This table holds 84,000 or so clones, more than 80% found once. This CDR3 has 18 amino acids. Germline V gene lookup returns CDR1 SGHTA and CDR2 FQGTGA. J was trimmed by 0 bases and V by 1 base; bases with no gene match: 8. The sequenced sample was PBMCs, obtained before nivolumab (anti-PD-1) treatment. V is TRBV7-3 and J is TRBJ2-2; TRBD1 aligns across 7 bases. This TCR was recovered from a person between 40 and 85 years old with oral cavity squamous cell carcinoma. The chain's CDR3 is CASSLKGPGTANTGELFF. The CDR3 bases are TGTGCCAGCAGCTTAAAGGGCCCCGGGACAGCGAACACCGGGGAGCTGTTTTTT.